The present TCR beta chain was sequenced within a study of T cell repertoires in cytomegalovirus infection. Worth noting for this clonotype: Its antigen remains unidentified.

The germline gives CDR1 MNHNY, CDR2 SVGAGI (reference sequence). CDR3 size: 14 residues. The V and J ends lost 2 bases and 2 bases respectively, with 7 bases between them. TCRdb reprocessed the reads with MiXCR, giving one entry per CDR3 protein. Among around 770,000 distinct CDR3 sequences listed, roughly 28% were seen once. Sequenced material: cultured CD8+ T cells from PBMCs, taken from culture after CMV antigen stimulation. The TCR sequence derives from a human donor in good health (CMV status not recorded). Some clones in this sample may be carry-over from other donors' samples. This chain uses TRBV6-6 with TRBJ2-1; D is unresolved. The CDR3 nucleotides are TGTGCCAGCAGTTACGGGGTCACCTACAATGAGCAGTTCTTC. Translating gives CASSYGVTYNEQFF.